The 30 T cell receptor beta chains presented below share a single source sample, sequenced in a study of lymphopenia after photon versus proton radiotherapy. This table comes from immunoSEQ multiplex PCR, and its TCRdb copy is limited to in-frame clones, with some not included. The table includes 18,000 or so clones, less than 90% detected once. The source material was peripheral blood, sampled from a patient treated with proton-based radiotherapy. These receptors were taken from a man between 65 and 80 years old with pancreatic cancer.

This chain connects TRBV5-6 to TRBJ1-2; 9 nucleotides line up with TRBD1. Looked up from germline, CDR1 is SGHDT and CDR2 is YYEEEE. The trim removed 0 bases at V and 6 bases at J, leaving 6 bases unmatched. The CDR3 is 15 amino acids. As DNA, the CDR3 is TGTGCCAGCAGCTTGGCTCGAAGGACAGGGGATGGCTACACCTTC. It specifies CASSLARRTGDGYTF.

The chain is built from TRBV21-1 and TRBJ2-6. TRBV21-1 is termed a pseudogene. The length of the CDR3 is 15 residues. The CDR3 nucleotides read TGTGCCAGCAGCAAAGAGGTGGCTGGGGCCAACGTCCTGACTTTC. It encodes CASSKEVAGANVLTF.

The V call is TRBV5-4, the J call TRBJ2-2, with D unclear. The CDR3 sequence is 14 residues long. Trimming took 1 base from V and 3 from J, leaving 7 bases between them. The germline CDR1 and CDR2 sequences are SGHNT and YYREEE (reference sequence). CDR3 in DNA: TGTGCCAGCAGCTTGTACGGATACACCGGGGAGCTGTTTTTT. Translating gives CASSLYGYTGELFF.

The chain recombines TRBV5-6 with TRBJ1-1; the D gene is possibly TRBD1 (5 bases). CDR3 size: 16 residues. V lost 4 bases and J 3 bases, leaving 19 bases between the germline ends. CDR1 and CDR2 from the germline V gene are SGHDT and YYEEEE. The CDR3 nucleotides are TGTGCCAGCAGCCCAATCCCGGGACCCACGGACACTGAAGCTTTCTTT. Its protein product is CASSPIPGPTDTEAFF.

This rearrangement joins TRBV29-1 to TRBJ1-2; possible D gene TRBD1, 6 bases. CDR1 and CDR2 (germline): SQVTM, ANQGSEA. The CDR3 is 13 residues long. The ends were cut back, 6 bases at V and 4 bases at J, with 15 bases in the middle. The CDR3, as DNA: TGCAGCGTCAGGACAGCCGAACTCTATGGCTACACCTTC. This codes for CSVRTAELYGYTF. Supplemented by reference TRBV29-1 and TRBJ1-2, the full variable domain reads SAVISQKPSRDICQRGTSLTIQCQVDSQVTMMFWYRQQPGQSLTLIATANQGSEATYESGFVIDKFPISRPNLTFSTLTVSNMSPEDSSIYLCSVRTAELYGYTFGSGTRLTVV.

The V and J genes are TRBV6-6 and TRBJ1-1; D might be TRBD1 (6 bases). Germline V gene lookup returns CDR1 MNHNY and CDR2 SVGAGI (reference sequence). This CDR3 has 15 residues. Trimming shortened V by 0 bases and J by 6 bases, and 14 bases separated the two germline ends. The CDR3 region is CASSYSGSGDSEAFF. Here the CDR3 DNA reads TGTGCCAGCAGTTACTCGGGTTCAGGGGATTCTGAAGCTTTCTTT.

The genes are TRBV25-1 and TRBJ2-5, with TRBD1 identical over 9 bases. The CDR3 loop spans 14 amino acids. V was pared by 10 bases and J by 4 bases, with 10 bases of the junction left unmatched. Per germline, CDR1 MGHDK and CDR2 SYGVNS. The CDR3 nucleotides are TGTGCCACTACTAGGACAGGGGCGCGAGAGACCCAGTACTTC. Protein sequence: CATTRTGARETQYF.

The CDR3 coding sequence is TGTGCCATCAGTGGGGGTGCTACCACAGATACGCAGTATTTT. Translated, it gives CAISGGATTDTQYF. The chain recombines TRBV10-3 with TRBJ2-3; D gene uncertain. V shed 4 bases and J shed 2 bases, with 10 bases lying between them. CDR1 and CDR2 (germline): ENHRY, SYGVKD. The CDR3 runs to 14 residues.

This clone was seen a single time. The rearrangement uses TRBV7-6 and TRBJ1-1, with D unclear. Germline CDR1 SGHVS, CDR2 FNYEAQ. The CDR3 has 14 amino acids. V was clipped by 1 base and J by 3 bases, with 9 bases between them. The CDR3 region is CASSLGPRDTEAFF. CDR3 bases: TGTGCCAGCAGCTTAGGACCTAGGGACACTGAAGCTTTCTTT.

The chain has TRBV10-3 and TRBJ2-3, with D maybe TRBD2 (6 bases). The CDR3 is 15 residues long. Germline loops: CDR1 ENHRY, CDR2 SYGVKD. Trimming cost V 6 bases and J 0 bases, with 13 bases left between them. The CDR3 bases are TGTGCCATCAGGGAAAACGGGGGAAGCACAGATACGCAGTATTTT. Its protein is CAIRENGGSTDTQYF.

This clone has a handful of counts. The chain uses TRBV19 and TRBJ1-5; 7 nucleotides line up with TRBD1. J lost 5 bases, V lost 5 bases, and 12 bases had no gene match. CDR1 is LNHDA and CDR2 is SQIVND in the germline V gene (reference sequence). CDR3 length equals 16 residues. The CDR3 region has the DNA TGTGCCAGTAGTGAGTGGACCGGGACAGAGGATCAGCCCCAGCATTTT. This sequence encodes CASSEWTGTEDQPQHF.

This sequence joins TRBV2 and TRBJ2-2; possibly TRBD2 for D (5 bases). This CDR3 is built from 16 residues. The germline V and J ends were trimmed by 4 bases and 3 bases, with 15 bases remaining between them. CDR1 is SNHLY and CDR2 is FYNNEI in the germline V gene. CDR3 coding DNA: TGTGCCAGCAGTGGGACTCAGATAGGGTACACCGGGGAGCTGTTTTTT. This sequence encodes CASSGTQIGYTGELFF.

The chain employs TRBV5-1 and TRBJ2-3; TRBD2 aligns across 7 bases. The CDR3 spans 13 residues. Germline V gives CDR1 SGHRS, CDR2 YFSETQ. Trimming at V came to 3 bases and at J to 5 bases, leaving 3 bases not matched to a gene. DNA of the CDR3: TGCGCCAGCAGCTGGACTAGAGGAGATACGCAGTATTTT. Protein sequence: CASSWTRGDTQYF.

This clone was recorded a few times. This chain connects TRBV30 to TRBJ1-2; tentatively, D is TRBD1 (5 bases). Germline V gene lookup returns CDR1 GTSNPN and CDR2 SVGIG (reference sequence). Trimming took 1 base from V and 8 from J, leaving 17 bases between them. This CDR3 has 14 residues. CDR3 in amino acids: CAWSGAPEGVGYTF. The CDR3 region has the DNA TGTGCCTGGAGTGGGGCCCCGGAAGGGGTCGGCTACACCTTC.

This chain joins TRBV7-9 and TRBJ1-3; D is possibly TRBD1 (6 bases). The germline gives CDR1 SEHNR, CDR2 FQNEAQ (reference sequence). This CDR3 spans 14 amino acids. Trimming shortened V by 5 bases and J by 4 bases, and 12 bases separated the two germline ends. DNA for the CDR3: TGTGCCAGCAGCACCACAGGGATAGGAAACACCATATATTTT. It yields the protein CASSTTGIGNTIYF.

This chain joins TRBV30 and TRBJ2-7, with D unclear. CDR3 length equals 11 residues. From germline, CDR1 is GTSNPN and CDR2 SVGIG (reference sequence). The ends were cut back, 0 bases at V and 4 bases at J, with 4 bases in the middle. CDR3 bases: TGTGCCTGGAGTGTGATGTACGAGCAGTACTTC. Its protein product is CAWSVMYEQYF.

The chain uses TRBV7-9 and TRBJ1-1; D remains unclear. Germline assignment: CDR1 SEHNR and CDR2 FQNEAQ (reference sequence). The CDR3 consists of 14 residues. V lost 1 base and J 1 base, leaving 7 bases between the germline ends. CDR3 DNA sequence: TGTGCCAGCAGCTTAGGGGGATCGAACACTGAAGCTTTCTTT. Translated, it gives CASSLGGSNTEAFF.

V usage is TRBV4-1 and J usage is TRBJ2-2, with 12 bases matching TRBD1. Germline assignment: CDR1 MGHRA and CDR2 YSYEKL. The CDR3 length is 18 residues. The trim removed 1 base at V and 7 bases at J, leaving 10 bases unmatched. CDR3 region: CASSQVTGQGAANGELFF. CDR3 coding DNA: TGCGCCAGCAGCCAAGTAACGGGACAGGGGGCGGCGAACGGGGAGCTGTTTTTT.

This chain connects TRBV6-1 to TRBJ2-4; 8 bases align to TRBD1. CDR1 MNHNS and CDR2 SASEGT come from the germline V gene. The CDR3 sequence is 13 residues long. J was trimmed by 6 bases and V by 4 bases; bases with no gene match: 2. The CDR3 is CASSATGVNIQYF. The CDR3 coding sequence is TGTGCCAGCAGTGCGACAGGGGTAAACATTCAGTACTTC.

This clone occurred a few times. The chain couples TRBV7-8 to TRBJ2-3; a possible D gene is TRBD2 (6 bases). With 3 bases removed from V and 6 bases from J, the gap between germline ends came to 13 bases. This CDR3 has 14 amino acids. Germline values: CDR1 SGHVS, CDR2 FQNEAQ. The CDR3 region is CASSFGRRVDTQYF. In DNA, the CDR3 is TGTGCCAGCAGCTTCGGAAGGAGGGTGGATACGCAGTATTTT. Full variable domain (missing parts from reference TRBV7-8 and TRBJ2-3): GAGVSQSPRYKVAKRGQDVALRCDPISGHVSLFWYQQALGQGPEFLTYFQNEAQLDKSGLPSDRFFAERPEGSVSTLKIQRTQQEDSAVYLCASSFGRRVDTQYFGPGTRLTVL.

The V and J genes are TRBV9 and TRBJ1-2, with a tentative D call TRBD1 (5 bases). Germline V gene sequence: CDR1 SGDLS, CDR2 YYNGEE. Trimming pared 3 bases from V and 6 bases from J, leaving 15 bases between. The CDR3 totals 14 residues. CDR3 sequence: CASSGGSYTDGYTF. The CDR3 nucleotides read TGTGCCAGCAGCGGGGGCAGTTACACCGATGGCTACACCTTC.

The chain employs TRBV11-1 and TRBJ2-6, with TRBD1 matching 7 bases. Germline CDR1 SGHAT, CDR2 FQDESV (reference sequence). The CDR3 contains 18 residues. V trimming: 5 bases; J trimming: 0 bases; junction bases outside the gene matches: 10. CDR3 nucleotide sequence: TGTGCCAGCAGCCCACGGACAGGTGCCTTCTCTGGGGCCAACGTCCTGACTTTC. As protein: CASSPRTGAFSGANVLTF. Using reference TRBV11-1 and TRBJ2-6 for the parts outside the CDR3, the full variable domain is EAEVAQSPRYKITEKSQAVAFWCDPISGHATLYWYRQILGQGPELLVQFQDESVVDDSQLPKDRFSAERLKGVDSTLKIQPAELGDSAMYLCASSPRTGAFSGANVLTFGAGSRLTVL.

CDR3 residues: CASSLERGLAGGPKGDEQFF. In DNA form, the CDR3 reads TGTGCCAGCAGCTTAGAGAGGGGACTAGCGGGAGGCCCGAAGGGGGATGAGCAGTTCTTC. The gene calls are TRBV7-6 and TRBJ2-1; 15 nucleotides match TRBD2. The J segment lost 8 bases and the V segment lost 1 base, leaving 15 bases of the junction unmatched. The CDR3 runs to 20 residues. The germline gives CDR1 SGHVS, CDR2 FNYEAQ.

V is TRBV28 and J is TRBJ2-1; the D gene is possibly TRBD2 (5 bases). Germline assignment: CDR1 MDHEN and CDR2 SYDVKM. The V end was cut by 5 bases, the J end by 9 bases, with 11 bases between. This CDR3 region has 12 residues. CDR3 amino acids: CASSPPGGEQFF. The DNA for the CDR3 is TGTGCCAGCAGTCCGCCCGGAGGTGAGCAGTTCTTC.

J is TRBJ1-6 and V is TRBV4-1; a possible D gene is TRBD1 (6 bases). The germline gives CDR1 MGHRA, CDR2 YSYEKL. V shed 0 bases and J shed 9 bases, with 18 bases lying between them. The CDR3 covers 17 residues. In nucleotides, the CDR3 is TGCGCCAGCAGCCAAGATACCGGGGGGCCGAAGGGTTCACCCCTCCACTTT. Protein: CASSQDTGGPKGSPLHF.

The chain recombines TRBV18 with TRBJ1-2, with a possible D match to TRBD1 (6 bases). Germline assignment: CDR1 KGHSH and CDR2 LQKENI. The V end lost 0 bases, the J end lost 3 bases, and 11 bases lay between the germline ends. The CDR3 loop spans 15 amino acids. DNA for the CDR3: TGTGCCAGCTCACCACCGGGGAGGGGGGACTATGGCTACACCTTC. Amino acids: CASSPPGRGDYGYTF.

J is TRBJ1-3 and V is TRBV19; D call uncertain. The ends were cut back, 9 bases at V and 2 bases at J, with 14 bases in the middle. This CDR3 region has 14 residues. Per germline, CDR1 LNHDA and CDR2 SQIVND (reference sequence). DNA for the CDR3: TGTGCCAGCATCCGTTGGGCCACTGGAAACACCATATATTTT. Translated, it gives CASIRWATGNTIYF.

The V gene is TRBV21-1, the J gene TRBJ1-5; the table's D call TRBD1 went unverified against the DNA. TRBV21-1 is a recognized pseudogene. The CDR3 runs 18 residues. In DNA form, the CDR3 reads TGTGCCAGCAGCAAAGTTTCGGTCCAGGGGCAACGCAATCAGCCCCAGCATTTT. Translation: CASSKVSVQGQRNQPQHF.

This chain joins TRBV4-1 and TRBJ2-3; D may correspond to TRBD1 or TRBD2 (6 bases each). Germline V gives CDR1 MGHRA, CDR2 YSYEKL. CDR3 size: 15 residues. The germline V and J ends were trimmed by 3 bases and 1 base, with 11 bases remaining between them. Written as DNA, the CDR3 is TGCGCCAGCAGCCAGCGGGACACCCGCACAGATACGCAGTATTTT. This gives the protein CASSQRDTRTDTQYF.

This chain uses TRBV7-2 with TRBJ2-1, with 10 positions matching TRBD2. The germline CDR1 and CDR2 sequences are SGHTA and FQGNSA. The CDR3 is 15 residues long. V dropped 1 base and J dropped 10; count of bases not matched to a gene: 7. CDR3 coding DNA: TGTGCCAGCAGCTTAGATGCTAGCGGGAGAGGGGAGCAGTTCTTC. This encodes CASSLDASGRGEQFF. Together with reference TRBV7-2 and TRBJ2-1, the CDR3 gives the full variable domain: GAGVSQSPSNKVTEKGKDVELRCDPISGHTALYWYRQSLGQGLEFLIYFQGNSAPDKSGLPSDRFSAERTGGSVSTLTIQRTQQEDSAVYLCASSLDASGRGEQFFGPGTRLTVL.